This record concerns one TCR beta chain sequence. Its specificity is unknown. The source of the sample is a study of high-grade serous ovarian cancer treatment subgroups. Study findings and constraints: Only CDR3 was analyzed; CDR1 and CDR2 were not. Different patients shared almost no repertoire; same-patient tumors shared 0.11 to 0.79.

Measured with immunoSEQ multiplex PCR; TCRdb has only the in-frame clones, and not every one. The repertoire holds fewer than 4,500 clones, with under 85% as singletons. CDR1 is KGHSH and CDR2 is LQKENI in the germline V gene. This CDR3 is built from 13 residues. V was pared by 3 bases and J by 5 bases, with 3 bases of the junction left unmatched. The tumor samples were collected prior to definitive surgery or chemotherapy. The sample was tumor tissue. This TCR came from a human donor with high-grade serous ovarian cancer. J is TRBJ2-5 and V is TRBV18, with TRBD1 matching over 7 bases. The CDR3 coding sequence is TGTGCCAGCTCACCGACAGGGTGGGAGACCCAGTACTTC. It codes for CASSPTGWETQYF.